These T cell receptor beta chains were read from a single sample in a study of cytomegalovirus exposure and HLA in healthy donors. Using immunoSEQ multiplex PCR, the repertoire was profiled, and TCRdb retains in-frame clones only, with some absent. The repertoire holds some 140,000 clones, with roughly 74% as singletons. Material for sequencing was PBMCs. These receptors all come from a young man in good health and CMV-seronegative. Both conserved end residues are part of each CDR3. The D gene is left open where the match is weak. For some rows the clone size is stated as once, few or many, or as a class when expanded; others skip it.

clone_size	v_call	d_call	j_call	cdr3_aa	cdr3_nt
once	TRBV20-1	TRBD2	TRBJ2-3	CSSGVGDTQYF	TGCAGTAGCGGGGTCGGTGATACGCAGTATTTT
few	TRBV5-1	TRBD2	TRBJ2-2	CASSLASGGTGELFF	TGCGCCAGCAGCTTGGCTAGCGGGGGTACCGGGGAGCTGTTTTTT
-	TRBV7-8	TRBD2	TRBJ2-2	CASSGGTSGGARTGELFF	TGTGCCAGCAGCGGAGGGACTAGCGGGGGGGCCCGAACCGGGGAGCTGTTTTTT
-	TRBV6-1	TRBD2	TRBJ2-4	CASSVGEGNIQYF	TGTGCCAGCAGTGTAGGGGAGGGGAACATTCAGTACTTC
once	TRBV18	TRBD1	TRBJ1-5	CASSPRTGPSNQPQHF	TGTGCCAGCTCACCTCGGACAGGGCCTAGCAATCAGCCCCAGCATTTT
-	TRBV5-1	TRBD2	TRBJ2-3	CASSLGAGGFTDTQYF	TGCGCCAGCAGCCTGGGAGCGGGGGGTTTTACAGATACGCAGTATTTT
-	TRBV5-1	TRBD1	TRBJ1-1	CASSLAGDRGTTEAFF	TGCGCCAGCAGCTTGGCCGGGGACAGGGGTACCACTGAAGCTTTCTTT
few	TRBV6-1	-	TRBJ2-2	CASTPGPGTGELFF	TGTGCCAGCACCCCCGGTCCAGGCACCGGGGAGCTGTTTTTT
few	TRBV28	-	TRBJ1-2	CASSFQGAIDYGYTF	TGTGCCAGCAGTTTCCAAGGGGCCATTGATTATGGCTACACCTTC
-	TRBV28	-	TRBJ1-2	CASSTPHTGTIYGYTF	TGTGCCAGCAGTACACCCCACACCGGGACAATCTATGGCTACACCTTC
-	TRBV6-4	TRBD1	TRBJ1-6	CASSGGQDSPLHF	TGTGCCAGCAGTGGGGGACAGGATTCACCCCTCCACTTT
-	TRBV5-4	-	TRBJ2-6	CASSLPGTGANGLTF	TGTGCCAGCAGCTTACCGGGGACTGGGGCCAACGGCCTGACTTTC
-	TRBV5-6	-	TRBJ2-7	CASSLGGYEQYF	TGTGCCAGCAGCTTGGGAGGTTACGAGCAGTACTTC
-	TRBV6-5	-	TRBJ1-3	CASRQGSIPGNTIYF	TGTGCCAGCAGACAGGGTTCGATACCTGGAAACACCATATATTTT
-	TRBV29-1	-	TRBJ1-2	CSAGTYESGYTF	TGCAGCGCGGGGACATATGAATCAGGCTACACCTTC
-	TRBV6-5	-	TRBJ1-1	CASARAHTEAFF	TGTGCCAGCGCCCGCGCCCACACTGAAGCTTTCTTT